These 4 T cell receptor beta chains were all obtained from the same sample, sequenced in a study of blood T cell repertoires in COVID-19. Assay used: immunoSEQ multiplex PCR; TCRdb lists only in-frame clones, some missing. The sample consists of under 250,000 clones, approximately 81% of them appearing once. Sequencing used peripheral blood. The receptor source for this set is a man between 45 and 60 years old who had recovered from COVID-19.

J is TRBJ1-1 and V is TRBV19; 8 bases are a match to TRBD1. The germline V gene has CDR1 LNHDA and CDR2 SQIVND (reference sequence). The CDR3 spans 14 residues. Trimming cost V 7 bases and J 0 bases; bases outside gene matches: 4. CDR3 bases: TGTGCCAGTATGACAGGGGACATGAACACTGAAGCTTTCTTT. Its protein is CASMTGDMNTEAFF. The entire variable domain, with the rest obtained from reference TRBV19 and TRBJ1-1, is as follows: DGGITQSPKYLFRKEGQNVTLSCEQNLNHDAMYWYRQDPGQGLRLIYYSQIVNDFQKGDIAEGYSVSREKKESFPLTVTSAQKNPTAFYLCASMTGDMNTEAFFGQGTRLTVV.

This rearrangement joins TRBV18 to TRBJ2-1; 12 bases fit TRBD2. The CDR3 contains 15 residues. Trimming cost V 4 bases and J 4 bases; bases outside gene matches: 2. Germline values: CDR1 KGHSH, CDR2 LQKENI. Here the CDR3 DNA reads TGTGCCAGCTCACTTGGGACTAGCGGGTACAATGAGCAGTTCTTC. Its protein is CASSLGTSGYNEQFF.

The chain employs TRBV4-2 and TRBJ1-1, with D unclear. This CDR3 spans 15 amino acids. V was trimmed by 0 bases and J by 1 base, leaving 9 bases between them. The V gene's germline CDR1 is LGHNA and CDR2 YNFKEQ. The CDR3 here is CASSQDPETNTEAFF. The CDR3 DNA reads TGTGCCAGCAGCCAAGATCCGGAGACGAACACTGAAGCTTTCTTT.

A note on this clone: Other DNA sequences in the same sample also yield this CDR3. The V call is TRBV28, the J call TRBJ2-7; 14 nucleotides match TRBD2. V was clipped by 3 bases and J by 3 bases; unmatched bases: 1. The germline V gene encodes CDR1 MDHEN and CDR2 SYDVKM. This CDR3 is 15 amino acids long. CDR3 DNA: TGTGCCAGCAGTTTGACTAGCGGGAGGGTCTACGAGCAGTACTTC. It specifies CASSLTSGRVYEQYF.